This TCR beta chain was obtained from a study of T cell responses to AZD1222 COVID-19 vaccine. Regarding the study as a whole: Only a handful of AZD1222 recipients were seropositive at baseline. Donors in the cohort were predominantly white British and more often female, and clonal diversity was possibly underestimated. Spike-specific TCR breadth and depth grew following two AZD1222 doses. Close to half of spike-specific TCRs reportedly recognize unmutated variant regions.

Per germline, CDR1 SEHNR and CDR2 FQNEAQ (reference sequence). Unmatched junction bases numbered 9, after V lost 2 bases and J lost 7 bases. The CDR3 is 15 amino acids. Sequencing used immunoSEQ multiplex PCR; TCRdb keeps in-frame clones, though not all of them. The sample contains more than 140,000 clones, under 95% of which appear only once. Details on this clone: Its specificity is not known.

The sequencing here drew on peripheral blood, taken on day 0 of AZD1222 vaccination. The sequence derives from an adult in good health. This chain links TRBV7-9 with TRBJ1-2; 8 bases agree with TRBD1. The CDR3 coding sequence is TGTGCCAGCAGCTTAAGTCAGGCAGGGGGCCTTGGCTACACCTTC. Encoded protein: CASSLSQAGGLGYTF.